Sequencing of this T cell receptor (beta chain) was carried out in a study of T cells after yellow fever vaccination. TCRdb re-called the 5' RACE reads through MiXCR, storing one row per CDR3 protein. The sample shows about 510,000 distinct CDR3 sequences, 21% of them seen only once. Germline V gene lookup returns CDR1 MGHRA and CDR2 YSYEKL. The CDR3 runs 16 residues. V was clipped by 4 bases and J by 6 bases, with 16 bases between them. The TCR was taken from a man younger than 35 who received the YFV17D yellow fever vaccine. J is TRBJ1-6 and V is TRBV4-1, with D hard to call. This sample comprised PBMCs, obtained roughly 20 days after the first yellow fever vaccination. CDR3 loop: CASSPIGREANSPLHF. The DNA of the CDR3 is TGCGCCAGCAGCCCCATTGGGAGGGAGGCTAATTCACCCCTCCACTTT.